This entry concerns a single T cell receptor beta chain. What antigen it recognizes has not been identified. No qualities accompany the bases; no much larger clone lies one base away. This entry comes from a study of blood T cell repertoires in COVID-19 (TCRdb year 2020). Concerning the study at large: Samples from collaborators originated in the United States, Italy and Spain and spanned both the acute and convalescent phases of COVID-19. The prospective study material was composed of cDNA or gDNA derived from T cells, B-cell-depleted T cells, or PBMCs. The dataset comprised deeply sampled blood TCRbeta repertoires from subjects exposed to, actively infected with, or recovered from COVID-19. The repertoires were made available in a free public database intended to serve as a resource for research on the immune response to SARS-CoV-2. Samples came from the ongoing ImmuneRACE study (first 160 participants) plus 1,254 subjects from 6 global collaborators. The sample metadata nearly always contained a de-identified subject ID, COVID-19 status, age in years and sex. HLA class I and class II types, where available, came from metadata supplied by the sample provider rather than from assay-based typing. What the study reported, not specific to this receptor: How much clinical and demographic metadata was included differed by source and by participant, and the metadata was provided uncurated.

In the prospective study, participants were roughly 18 to 100 years old, resided in approximately 25 geographic areas of the United States, and were enrolled through a virtual design. In the prospective study, cohorts were assigned on the basis of participant-reported clinical history obtained from a screening survey and a study questionnaire. A participant counted as exposed if, within 2 weeks of entering the study, that participant had been in contact with someone who had a PCR-confirmed or clinician-diagnosed COVID-19 case. In the prospective study, mobile phlebotomists collected whole blood, serum and a nasopharyngeal or oropharyngeal swab from each participant. Participants in the prospective study had the option to provide additional blood draws and questionnaires over an approximately two-month period. Before DNA extraction, blood samples from the prospective study were shipped at room temperature or frozen.

The immunoSEQ Assay, a bias-controlled multiplex PCR, was used to amplify TCRbeta CDR3 regions from genomic DNA. From the authors' description of their analysis: The number of nucleated cells in each sample was estimated by amplification of reference gene primers within the assay. To quantify the absolute abundance of each unique TCRbeta CDR3 rearrangement, sequence reads were collapsed and filtered. For each sample, productive Simpson clonality was calculated as the square root of Simpson's diversity index across productive rearrangements. TCRdb obtained this table from immuneACCESS and retained in-frame rearrangements with V and J assigned. These tables miss some clones; where compared with another copy, unresolved V genes account for less than half of the shortfall, and the remainder is unexplained. V and J calls plus clone size are reproduced from that table; the DNA served to infer D and trimming. For this sample the table gives 350,000 or so clones, of which around nine tenths were detected only once. The top ten clonotypes cover 1% of the sample.

Its CDR3 holds 16 amino acids, cysteine through phenylalanine. Only CDR3 DNA remains: 48 bases, in frame from the first base. Relative to germline, V is missing 0 bases and J is missing 4 bases, with 6 bases of the junction outside any gene match. The germline V gene specifies LGHNA as CDR1 and YNFKEQ as CDR2. The sequence was obtained from a woman in her twenties or thirties who had been exposed to COVID-19. Sequencing was carried out using PBMCs or T cells enriched from blood (not recorded which). Rearrangement joined TRBV4-2 to TRBJ1-2; 9 junctional bases match TRBD1. The DNA reads as follows: TGTGCCAGCAGCCAAGATTTTGGGGACAGGGCCTATGGCTACACCTTC. The translation is CASSQDFGDRAYGYTF.